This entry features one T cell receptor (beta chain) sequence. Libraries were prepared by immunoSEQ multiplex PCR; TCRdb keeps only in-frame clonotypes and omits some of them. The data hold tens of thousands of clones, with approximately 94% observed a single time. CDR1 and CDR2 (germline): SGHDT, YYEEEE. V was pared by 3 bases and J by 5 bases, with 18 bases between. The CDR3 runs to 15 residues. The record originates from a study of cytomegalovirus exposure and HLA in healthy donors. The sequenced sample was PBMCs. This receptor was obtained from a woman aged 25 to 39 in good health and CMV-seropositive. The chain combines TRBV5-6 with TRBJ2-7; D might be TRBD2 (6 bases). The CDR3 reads CASSSVTRLSHEQYF. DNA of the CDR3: TGTGCCAGCAGCTCCGTGACTAGATTATCCCACGAGCAGTACTTC.